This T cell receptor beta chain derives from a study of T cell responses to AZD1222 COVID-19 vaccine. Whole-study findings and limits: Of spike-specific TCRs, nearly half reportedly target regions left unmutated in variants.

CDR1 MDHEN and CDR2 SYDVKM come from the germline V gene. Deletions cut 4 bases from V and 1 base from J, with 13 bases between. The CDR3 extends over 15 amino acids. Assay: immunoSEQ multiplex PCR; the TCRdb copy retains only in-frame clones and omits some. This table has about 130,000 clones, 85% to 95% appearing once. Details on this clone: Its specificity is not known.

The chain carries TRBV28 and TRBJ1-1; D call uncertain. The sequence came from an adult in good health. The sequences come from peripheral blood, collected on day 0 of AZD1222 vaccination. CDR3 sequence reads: CASSSQAAGNTEAFF. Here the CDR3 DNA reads TGTGCCAGCAGTTCACAAGCTGCTGGGAACACTGAAGCTTTCTTT.